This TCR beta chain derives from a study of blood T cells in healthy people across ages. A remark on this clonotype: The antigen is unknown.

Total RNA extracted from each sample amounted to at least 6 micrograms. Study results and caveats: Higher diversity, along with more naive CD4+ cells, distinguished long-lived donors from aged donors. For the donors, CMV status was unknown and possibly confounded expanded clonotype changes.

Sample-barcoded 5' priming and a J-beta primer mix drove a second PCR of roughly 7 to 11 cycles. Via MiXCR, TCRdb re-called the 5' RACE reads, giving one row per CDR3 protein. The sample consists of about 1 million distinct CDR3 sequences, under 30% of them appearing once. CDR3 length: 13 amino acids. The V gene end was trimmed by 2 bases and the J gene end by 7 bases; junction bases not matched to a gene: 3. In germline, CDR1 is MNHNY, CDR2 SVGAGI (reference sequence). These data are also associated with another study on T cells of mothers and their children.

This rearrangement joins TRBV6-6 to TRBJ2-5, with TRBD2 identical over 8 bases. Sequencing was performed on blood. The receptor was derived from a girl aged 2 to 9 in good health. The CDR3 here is CASSYGRGGTQYF. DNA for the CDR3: TGTGCCAGCAGTTACGGCCGGGGGGGGACCCAGTACTTC.